Below, 5 T cell receptor beta chains from the same sample are listed, as sequenced in a study of blood T cell repertoires in COVID-19. Sequenced by immunoSEQ multiplex PCR; TCRdb stores in-frame clones only, minus some. The sample records under 100,000 clones, approximately 90% being singletons. Material for sequencing was peripheral blood. The receptors shown here come from a man aged 45-65 years with active COVID-19.

The sample holds one count of this clone. The chain uses TRBV5-1 and TRBJ2-7, with TRBD2 as a possible D gene (5 bases). The CDR3 covers 13 residues. Trimming left V 7 bases short and J 1 base short, with 12 bases between. The germline V gene has CDR1 SGHRS and CDR2 YFSETQ. The CDR3 sequence: CASGSPPSYEQYF. In DNA, the CDR3 is TGCGCCAGCGGGAGCCCTCCTTCCTACGAGCAGTACTTC.

The J gene is TRBJ1-2, the V gene TRBV19, with D maybe TRBD1 (5 bases). Germline loops: CDR1 LNHDA, CDR2 SQIVND (reference sequence). This CDR3 has 16 residues. The V end lost 6 bases, the J end lost 4 bases, and 21 bases lay between the germline ends. CDR3 in DNA: TGTGCCAGTAGCTCCCTGGGGCCCGAACAGATCTATGGCTACACCTTC. Amino acids: CASSSLGPEQIYGYTF.

The chain uses TRBV12-3 or TRBV12-4 and TRBJ1-5; D is uncertain. This CDR3 spans 13 amino acids. The germline V and J ends were trimmed by 6 bases and 4 bases, with 10 bases remaining between them. CDR3 region: CASRRSGNQPQHF. The CDR3 nucleotides are TGTGCCAGCAGGAGGTCGGGGAATCAGCCCCAGCATTTT.

V and J are TRBV5-1 and TRBJ1-1, with D perhaps TRBD1 (5 bases). The CDR3 loop spans 15 amino acids. Looked up from germline, CDR1 is SGHRS and CDR2 is YFSETQ. V dropped 0 bases and J dropped 2 bases, with 11 bases sitting between them. CDR3 nucleotide sequence: TGCGCCAGCAGCTTGGGTCAAGACAGTAACACTGAAGCTTTCTTT. This gives the protein CASSLGQDSNTEAFF.

This clone is a singleton in its sample. The chain recombines TRBV7-8 with TRBJ2-5, with D possibly matching TRBD1 (6 bases). This CDR3 is built from 13 residues. Trimming left V 6 bases short and J 3 bases short, with 11 bases between. The germline CDR1 and CDR2 sequences are SGHVS and FQNEAQ. Here the CDR3 reads CASRVDRKETQYF. DNA of the CDR3: TGTGCCAGCAGGGTGGACAGAAAAGAGACCCAGTACTTC.